This entry lists 16 T cell receptor beta chains sequenced from one sample in a study of cytomegalovirus exposure and HLA in healthy donors. The PCR ran on 60 Vbeta and 13 Jbeta primers. Measured with immunoSEQ multiplex PCR; TCRdb has only the in-frame clones, and not every one. The data contain around 50,000 clones, approximately 83% of them singletons. What was sequenced was PBMCs. These receptors were collected from a man in his forties in good health and CMV-seronegative.

The chain couples TRBV2 to TRBJ2-1; maybe TRBD1 (6 bases). The ends were cut back, 11 bases at V and 10 bases at J, with 21 bases in the middle. The CDR3 has 13 amino acids. Germline CDR1 reads SNHLY; CDR2 reads FYNNEI. In DNA, the CDR3 is TGTGCCGGCCGGCCTAACAGGGTAAGGGAGCAGTTCTTC. This encodes CAGRPNRVREQFF.

The chain links TRBV15 to TRBJ1-2; 12 bases agree with TRBD1. CDR1 and CDR2 (germline): LNHNV, YYDKDF (reference sequence). Germline trimming cut 0 bases from V and 6 bases from J; bases unmatched to any gene: 11. This CDR3 region has 18 residues. CDR3 DNA sequence: TGTGCCACCAGCAGAGATCAGGGACCGGGACAGGGGGCCGATGGCTACACCTTC. It encodes CATSRDQGPGQGADGYTF.

The J gene is TRBJ1-1, the V gene TRBV11-2, with a tentative D call TRBD1 (6 bases). With 1 base removed from V and 4 bases from J, the gap between germline ends came to 13 bases. In germline, CDR1 is SGHAT, CDR2 FQNNGV. The CDR3 consists of 15 residues. This chain's CDR3 is CASSLASGDGTEAFF. In DNA, the CDR3 is TGTGCCAGCAGCTTAGCTTCAGGGGATGGCACTGAAGCTTTCTTT.

The chain joins TRBV7-2 to TRBJ1-1; D possibly corresponds to TRBD1 (6 bases). Germline V gene sequence: CDR1 SGHTA, CDR2 FQGNSA. This CDR3 comprises 13 residues. V shed 3 bases and J shed 8 bases, with 13 bases lying between them. DNA of the CDR3: TGTGCCAGCAGCTTTGAGGGGGGGAAGGAAGCTTTCTTT. This translates into CASSFEGGKEAFF.

The rearrangement uses TRBV18 and TRBJ2-2; 10 nucleotides align to TRBD2. The CDR3 runs 17 residues. The junction had 7 bases not matched to a gene; V was cut back by 2 bases and J by 4 bases. Germline loops: CDR1 KGHSH, CDR2 LQKENI. CDR3 loop: CASSPASGGAFTGELFF. CDR3 nucleotide sequence: TGTGCCAGCTCACCAGCCAGCGGGGGGGCTTTCACCGGGGAGCTGTTTTTT.

V and J are TRBV30 and TRBJ2-2; D gene unclear. Trimming cost V 0 bases and J 6 bases, with 5 bases left between them. The CDR3 has 12 amino acids. Germline CDR1 GTSNPN, CDR2 SVGIG (reference sequence). CDR3 coding DNA: TGTGCCTGGAGTGTTGGCCCCGGGGAGCTGTTTTTT. Translating gives CAWSVGPGELFF.

This rearrangement joins TRBV7-9 to TRBJ2-7; D is possibly TRBD2 (6 bases). The V end was cut by 2 bases, the J end by 3 bases, with 11 bases between. The CDR3 totals 14 residues. The germline CDR1 and CDR2 sequences are SEHNR and FQNEAQ (reference sequence). The CDR3 nucleotides read TGTGCCAGCAGCTTACGGGACTCCATCTACGAGCAGTACGTC. Its protein is CASSLRDSIYEQYV.

The chain has TRBV4-1 and TRBJ1-2; perhaps TRBD1 as D (5 bases). Germline V gene data show CDR1 as MGHRA and CDR2 as YSYEKL. Trimming left V 3 bases short and J 8 bases short, with 16 bases between. The CDR3 length is 14 residues. This CDR3 is CASSHGSGQPGYTF. CDR3 nucleotide sequence: TGCGCCAGCAGCCACGGGTCAGGGCAGCCCGGCTACACCTTC.

The chain links TRBV30 to TRBJ1-2; TRBD1 matches 7 bases. V lost 3 bases, J lost 4 bases, and 14 bases stayed unmatched. CDR1 is GTSNPN, CDR2 SVGIG, per germline (reference sequence). This CDR3 region has 16 residues. The CDR3: CAWSLSFRQGTYGYTF. The CDR3, as DNA: TGTGCCTGGAGCTTATCATTTCGACAGGGAACCTATGGCTACACCTTC.

CDR3 region: CASSVTFGTEAFF. CDR3 DNA: TGTGCCAGCTCAGTCACATTTGGCACTGAAGCTTTCTTT. The gene calls are TRBV18 and TRBJ1-1; D is unclear. The CDR3 totals 13 residues. Germline assignment: CDR1 KGHSH and CDR2 LQKENI. Deletions cut 5 bases from V and 4 bases from J, with 11 bases between.

The V gene is TRBV19, the J gene TRBJ1-4, with 10 nucleotides matching TRBD1. J gave up 9 bases and V 4 bases, and 14 bases lay outside the gene matches. The length of the CDR3 is 17 residues. Looked up from germline, CDR1 is LNHDA and CDR2 is SQIVND (reference sequence). As DNA, the CDR3 is TGTGCCAGTAGTACAAACGGGGAGGCGGGACAGGGGAAAAAACTGTTTTTT. It translates to CASSTNGEAGQGKKLFF.

The J gene is TRBJ1-5, the V gene TRBV19; TRBD1 matches at 9 bases. Germline V gene data show CDR1 as LNHDA and CDR2 as SQIVND (reference sequence). The CDR3 loop spans 15 amino acids. After removal of 3 bases from V and 7 bases from J, the junction contained 7 bases not matched to a gene. The DNA of the CDR3 is TGTGCCAGTAGTATGATGACAGGGGGTGGACAGCCCCAGCATTTT. Translated, it gives CASSMMTGGGQPQHF.

This sequence joins TRBV5-5 and TRBJ2-1, with a tentative D call TRBD1 (5 bases). Germline CDR1 and CDR2: SGHKS and YYEKEE (reference sequence). This CDR3 region has 15 residues. V was shortened by 3 bases and J by 0 bases, with 10 bases between the two germline ends. The CDR3 sequence: CASSSQGSSYNEQFF. CDR3 DNA sequence: TGTGCCAGCAGCTCCCAGGGTAGCTCCTACAATGAGCAGTTCTTC.

This chain joins TRBV30 and TRBJ1-6; weak D call: TRBD1 (6 bases). This CDR3 has 14 amino acids. The germline V gene has CDR1 GTSNPN and CDR2 SVGIG (reference sequence). Trimming stripped 7 bases from V and 6 bases from J, with 16 bases between. The CDR3 here is CAYGFGQTNSPLHF. The CDR3 DNA follows: TGTGCCTACGGCTTCGGACAGACTAATTCACCCCTCCACTTT. Supplemented by reference TRBV30 and TRBJ1-6, the full variable domain reads SQTIHQWPATLVQPVGSPLSLECTVEGTSNPNLYWYRQAAGRGLQLLFYSVGIGQISSEVPQNLSASRPQDRQFILSSKKLLLSDSGFYLCAYGFGQTNSPLHFGNGTRLTVT.

This chain joins TRBV2 and TRBJ2-7; 14 bases map to TRBD2. Trimming took 6 bases from V and 1 from J; bases not matched to a gene: 2. The V gene's germline CDR1 is SNHLY and CDR2 FYNNEI. CDR3 length: 15 amino acids. CDR3: CASSRTSGGSYEQYV. The CDR3 nucleotides are TGTGCCAGCAGCAGGACTAGCGGGGGGTCCTACGAGCAGTACGTC.

Only one count was recorded for this clone. The sample has other DNA sequences that encode this CDR3 too. The chain links TRBV30 to TRBJ2-7, with 10 positions matching TRBD1. Germline values: CDR1 GTSNPN, CDR2 SVGIG (reference sequence). The CDR3 runs 14 residues. The V and J ends lost 2 bases and 3 bases, in that order; junction bases with no gene match: 4. The CDR3 bases are TGTGCCTGGAGTAGGGGGACAGGGGACTACGAGCAGTACGTC. This encodes CAWSRGTGDYEQYV.